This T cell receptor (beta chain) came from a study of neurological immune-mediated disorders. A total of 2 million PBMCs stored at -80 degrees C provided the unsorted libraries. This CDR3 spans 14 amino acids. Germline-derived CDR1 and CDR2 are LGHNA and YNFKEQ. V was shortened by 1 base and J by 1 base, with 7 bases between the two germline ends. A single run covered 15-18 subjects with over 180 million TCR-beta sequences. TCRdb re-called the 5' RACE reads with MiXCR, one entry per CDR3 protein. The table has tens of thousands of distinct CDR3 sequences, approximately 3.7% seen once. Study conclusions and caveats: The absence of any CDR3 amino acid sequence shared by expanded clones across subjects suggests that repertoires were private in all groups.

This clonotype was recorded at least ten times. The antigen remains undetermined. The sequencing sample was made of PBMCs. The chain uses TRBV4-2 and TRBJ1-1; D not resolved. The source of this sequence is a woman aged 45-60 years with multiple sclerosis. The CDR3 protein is CASSQGVTNTEAFF. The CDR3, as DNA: TGTGCCAGCAGCCAAGGGGTGACGAACACTGAAGCTTTCTTT.